Given below is one T cell receptor (beta chain) in context. The antigen is not known. PCR employed 60 Vbeta and 13 Jbeta primers. Produced via immunoSEQ multiplex PCR; TCRdb's table is partial and in-frame only. Of 130,000 or so clones in the sample, over 75% were seen once. The data originate from a study of cytomegalovirus exposure and HLA in healthy donors. Notes on the study in general: Solely CMV serostatus was available to characterize immune exposure. Cytomegalovirus-associated TCR beta chains were listed, numbering 164.

V gave up 6 bases and J gave up 0 bases; unmatched junction bases: 7. Germline CDR1 reads MDHEN; CDR2 reads SYDVKM. The CDR3 is 16 residues long. The chain joins TRBV28 to TRBJ2-1, with TRBD2 identical over 8 bases. The sequence derives from a woman aged 18-29 years in good health and CMV-seronegative. The sample was PBMCs. CDR3 sequence: CASSSSGVDSYNEQFF. Here the CDR3 DNA reads TGTGCCAGCAGCAGTAGCGGGGTGGACTCCTACAATGAGCAGTTCTTC.